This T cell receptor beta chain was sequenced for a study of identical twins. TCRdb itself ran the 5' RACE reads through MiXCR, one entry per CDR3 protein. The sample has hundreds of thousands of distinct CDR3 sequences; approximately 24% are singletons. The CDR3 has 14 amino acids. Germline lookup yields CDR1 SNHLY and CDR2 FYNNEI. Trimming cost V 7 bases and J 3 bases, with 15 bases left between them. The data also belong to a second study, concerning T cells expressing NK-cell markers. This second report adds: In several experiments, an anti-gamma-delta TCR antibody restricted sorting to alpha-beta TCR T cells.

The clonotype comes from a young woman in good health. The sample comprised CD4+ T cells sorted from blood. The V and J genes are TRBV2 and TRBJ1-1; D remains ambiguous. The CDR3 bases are TGTGCCAGCACCCCCGACGGAGCGGACACTGAAGCTTTCTTT. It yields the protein CASTPDGADTEAFF.